This is a list of T cell receptor beta chains from one sample in a study of blood T cell repertoires in COVID-19. TCRdb keeps only in-frame clones here, not all; method: immunoSEQ multiplex PCR. The table lists around 230,000 clones, 80% to 85% of them singletons. The sample comprised peripheral blood. All receptors derive from a woman between 55 and 75 years old with active or convalescent COVID-19. Each CDR3 is given with its conserved first and last residue. D genes are given only for firm matches. Not all rows give a size; the values are once, few, many and, for expanded clones, a class.

J gene: TRBJ1-5; CDR3 length: 13; clone size: -; V gene: TRBV5-5; D gene: TRBD1; CDR3 protein: CASSRDRDQPQHF; CDR3 DNA: TGTGCCAGCAGCCGGGACAGAGATCAGCCCCAGCATTTT
J gene: TRBJ2-5; CDR3 length: 16; clone size: once; V gene: TRBV3-1/TRBV3-2; D gene: TRBD2; CDR3 protein: CASSDDSGGAGETQYF; CDR3 DNA: TGTGCCAGCAGCGACGATAGCGGGGGGGCCGGGGAGACCCAGTACTTC
J gene: TRBJ1-4; CDR3 length: 17; clone size: once; V gene: TRBV19; D gene: -; CDR3 protein: CASSPTSHGGYNEKLFF; CDR3 DNA: TGTGCCAGTAGTCCCACCTCACACGGGGGATACAATGAAAAACTGTTTTTT
J gene: TRBJ2-6; CDR3 length: 15; clone size: -; V gene: TRBV6-6; D gene: -; CDR3 protein: CASRRDNSGANVLTF; CDR3 DNA: TGTGCCAGCAGACGGGACAACTCTGGGGCCAACGTCCTGACTTTC
J gene: TRBJ2-3; CDR3 length: 21; clone size: -; V gene: TRBV14; D gene: -; CDR3 protein: CASSQAEGVGARRWRADTQYF; CDR3 DNA: TGTGCCAGCAGCCAAGCTGAAGGTGTTGGTGCCAGACGATGGAGGGCAGATACGCAGTATTTT
J gene: TRBJ1-5; CDR3 length: 19; clone size: -; V gene: TRBV4-1; D gene: TRBD1; CDR3 protein: CASSQGLRQGAVGNQPQHF; CDR3 DNA: TGCGCCAGCAGCCAGGGTTTAAGACAGGGGGCTGTGGGGAATCAGCCCCAGCATTTT
J gene: TRBJ1-5; CDR3 length: 10; clone size: few; V gene: TRBV20-1; D gene: -; CDR3 protein: CSARGQPQHF; CDR3 DNA: TGCAGTGCTAGGGGCCAGCCCCAGCATTTT
J gene: TRBJ1-2; CDR3 length: 14; clone size: -; V gene: TRBV10-3; D gene: TRBD1; CDR3 protein: CAILAGQGSHGYTF; CDR3 DNA: TGTGCCATTCTCGCAGGACAGGGATCGCATGGCTACACCTTC
J gene: TRBJ2-7; CDR3 length: 11; clone size: -; V gene: TRBV7-2; D gene: -; CDR3 protein: CASSLAEEQYF; CDR3 DNA: TGTGCCAGCAGCTTAGCGGAGGAGCAGTACTTC
J gene: TRBJ2-2; CDR3 length: 12; clone size: -; V gene: TRBV12-3/TRBV12-4; D gene: -; CDR3 protein: CASKSGLGELFF; CDR3 DNA: TGTGCCAGCAAATCGGGACTCGGGGAGCTGTTTTTT
J gene: TRBJ1-2; CDR3 length: 13; clone size: -; V gene: TRBV14; D gene: -; CDR3 protein: CASSLRGNYGYTF; CDR3 DNA: TGTGCCAGCAGCCTCAGGGGCAACTATGGCTACACCTTC
J gene: TRBJ1-1; CDR3 length: 11; clone size: once; V gene: TRBV7-9; D gene: -; CDR3 protein: CASSQHREAFF; CDR3 DNA: TGTGCCAGCAGCCAACACCGTGAAGCTTTCTTT
J gene: TRBJ2-5; CDR3 length: 14; clone size: -; V gene: TRBV5-1; D gene: -; CDR3 protein: CASSSGQTQETQYF; CDR3 DNA: TGCGCCAGCAGCTCCGGACAGACCCAAGAGACCCAGTACTTC